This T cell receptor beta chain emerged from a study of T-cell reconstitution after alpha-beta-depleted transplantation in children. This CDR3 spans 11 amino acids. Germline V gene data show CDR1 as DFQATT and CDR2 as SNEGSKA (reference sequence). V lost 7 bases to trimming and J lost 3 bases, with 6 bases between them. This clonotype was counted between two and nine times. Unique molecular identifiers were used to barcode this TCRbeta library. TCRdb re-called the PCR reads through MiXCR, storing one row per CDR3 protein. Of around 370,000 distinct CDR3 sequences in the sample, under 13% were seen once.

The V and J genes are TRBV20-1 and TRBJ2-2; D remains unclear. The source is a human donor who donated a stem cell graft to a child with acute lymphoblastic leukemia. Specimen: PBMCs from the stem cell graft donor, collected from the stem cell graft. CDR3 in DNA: TGCAGTGGAGACTACACCGGGGAGCTGTTTTTT. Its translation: CSGDYTGELFF.